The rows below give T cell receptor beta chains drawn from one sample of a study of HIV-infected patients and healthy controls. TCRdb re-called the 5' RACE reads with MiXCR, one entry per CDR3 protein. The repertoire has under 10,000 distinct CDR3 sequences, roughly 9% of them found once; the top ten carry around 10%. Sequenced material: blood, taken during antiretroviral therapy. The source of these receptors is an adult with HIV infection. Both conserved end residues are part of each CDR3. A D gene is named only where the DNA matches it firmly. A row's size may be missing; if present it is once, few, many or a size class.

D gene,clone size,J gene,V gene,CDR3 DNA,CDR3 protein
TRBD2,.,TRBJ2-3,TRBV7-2,TGTGCCAGCAGCTTGACTAGCGGGAGGGCGACAGATACGCAGTATTTT,CASSLTSGRATDTQYF
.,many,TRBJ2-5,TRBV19,TGTGCCAGTAGCTTAGCGTTATCCTTGGGAGAGACCCAGTACTTC,CASSLALSLGETQYF
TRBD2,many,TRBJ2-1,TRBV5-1,TGCGCCAGCAGCTTGGACCTTCTAGCGGGAGTAGGGTACAATGAGCAGTTCTTC,CASSLDLLAGVGYNEQFF
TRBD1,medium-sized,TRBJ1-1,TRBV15,TGTGCCACCAGCTCCCTAGACAGGGGGGGCCCTTGGGCTGAAGCTTTCTTT,CATSSLDRGGPWAEAFF
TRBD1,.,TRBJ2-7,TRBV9,TGTGCCAGCAGCGTAGGTATGTTGGGACAGGGGTACTACGAGCAGTACTTC,CASSVGMLGQGYYEQYF
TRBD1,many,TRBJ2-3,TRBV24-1,TGTGCCGCCTCAGGGGGCAGCACAGATACGCAGTATTTT,CAASGGSTDTQYF
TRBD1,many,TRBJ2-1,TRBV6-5,TGTGCCAGCCGCCGGGACAGGGGCAATGAGCAGTTCTTC,CASRRDRGNEQFF
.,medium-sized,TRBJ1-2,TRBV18,TGTGCCAGCTCACCACCGACAGAGAGCTATGGCTACACCTTC,CASSPPTESYGYTF
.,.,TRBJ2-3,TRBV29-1,TGCAGCGTTGGACCCCGACAGGGCACAGATACGCAGTATTTT,CSVGPRQGTDTQYF
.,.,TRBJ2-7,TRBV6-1,TGTGCCAGCACCTTAGGGGGTTCCTCCTACGAGCAGTACTTC,CASTLGGSSYEQYF
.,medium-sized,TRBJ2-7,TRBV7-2,TGTGCCAGCAGCTTCTCCTACGAGCAGTACTTC,CASSFSYEQYF